The T cell receptor (beta chain) described here comes from a study of pediatric ulcerative colitis. Study observations and caveats: All ulcerative colitis patients, but no controls, carried two rectal clonotypes.

With regard to this clone: Its antigen is unknown.

During colonoscopy, one to two rectal pinch biopsies were collected. Sequencing depth was up to 500,000 reads per sample. The data were produced by immunoSEQ multiplex PCR, yet TCRdb's version contains in-frame clones alone and is incomplete. The table lists some 37,000 clones, roughly 73% of them singletons. Trimming pared 2 bases from V and 0 bases from J, leaving 10 bases between. Germline lookup yields CDR1 MNHEY and CDR2 SVGAGI. This CDR3 is built from 15 residues. The sequence came from a boy aged 5-17 years with moderate ulcerative colitis. Sequenced sample: gut tissue. The chain combines TRBV6-5 with TRBJ1-1; D call uncertain. CDR3 sequence: CASSYASILNTEAFF. In DNA, the CDR3 is TGTGCCAGCAGTTACGCGTCTATACTGAACACTGAAGCTTTCTTT.